The source of this T cell receptor (beta chain) is a study of CD8 T cells in ankylosing spondylitis. Study-wide results and limits: Researchers reportedly found disease-linked clones significantly enriched in matched ankylosing spondylitis synovial fluid.

In its sample, this clonotype was seen many times. Its antigen is not identified. TCRdb re-derived calls from the 5' RACE reads in MiXCR, one entry per CDR3 protein. The sample has roughly 230,000 distinct CDR3 sequences, roughly a tenth seen once. The CDR3 is made up of 14 amino acids. Trimming shortened V by 7 bases and J by 0 bases, and 9 bases separated the two germline ends. Sequencing used blood, either unsorted or a sorted T cell fraction (not recorded which). V gene TRBV12-3 or TRBV12-4 combines with J gene TRBJ2-2; either TRBD1 or TRBD2 may supply D (5 bases each). The sequence was obtained from a male donor with ankylosing spondylitis or in good health (not recorded which). The CDR3 DNA follows: TGTGCCAGCAAAGGGACGGCGAACACCGGGGAGCTGTTTTTT. Translating it yields CASKGTANTGELFF.